This TCR beta chain was obtained from a study of blood T cell repertoires in COVID-19. Study as a whole: Acute and convalescent COVID-19 samples came from the United States, Italy and Spain. Sample material is recorded as cDNA or gDNA derived from T cells, B-cell-depleted T cells, or PBMCs.

In the study's own analysis: Amplification of reference gene primers provided the estimated nucleated cell counts. Only in-frame clones appear in the TCRdb table, and some are missing; sequencing was by immunoSEQ multiplex PCR. That table is the source of V, J and clone size, and D and trimming were worked out from the DNA. The sample carries about 45,000 clones, approximately 83% recorded once. Germline loops: CDR1 MDHEN, CDR2 SYDVKM. V lost 2 bases, J lost 11 bases, and 5 bases stayed unmatched. The CDR3 has 13 residues. The rearrangement uses TRBV28 and TRBJ2-1; 8 nucleotides agree with TRBD2. This sequence originates from a man of 80 years or more in a cohort sampled during active COVID-19. The sample comprised peripheral blood. The DNA for the CDR3 is TGTGCCAGCAGTTTACGAGCGGGAGACAAGCAGTTCTTC. Translated: CASSLRAGDKQFF.